This T cell receptor (beta chain) derives from a study of T cell responses to AZD1222 COVID-19 vaccine. The CDR3 is 15 amino acids. The V and J ends lost 6 bases and 4 bases, in that order; junction bases with no gene match: 8. Per germline, CDR1 KGHSH and CDR2 LQKENI. Data came from immunoSEQ multiplex PCR; TCRdb stores just in-frame clones and leaves some out. The sample has about 150,000 clones; roughly nine tenths are singletons. V gene TRBV18 combines with J gene TRBJ1-1; the match to TRBD1 covers 10 bases. This TCR was sampled from an adult in good health. The specimen comprised peripheral blood, sampled on day 0 of AZD1222 vaccination. The CDR3 protein is CASSPRDRGGTEAFF. CDR3 nucleotide sequence: TGTGCCAGCTCCCCTCGGGACAGGGGAGGCACTGAAGCTTTCTTT.